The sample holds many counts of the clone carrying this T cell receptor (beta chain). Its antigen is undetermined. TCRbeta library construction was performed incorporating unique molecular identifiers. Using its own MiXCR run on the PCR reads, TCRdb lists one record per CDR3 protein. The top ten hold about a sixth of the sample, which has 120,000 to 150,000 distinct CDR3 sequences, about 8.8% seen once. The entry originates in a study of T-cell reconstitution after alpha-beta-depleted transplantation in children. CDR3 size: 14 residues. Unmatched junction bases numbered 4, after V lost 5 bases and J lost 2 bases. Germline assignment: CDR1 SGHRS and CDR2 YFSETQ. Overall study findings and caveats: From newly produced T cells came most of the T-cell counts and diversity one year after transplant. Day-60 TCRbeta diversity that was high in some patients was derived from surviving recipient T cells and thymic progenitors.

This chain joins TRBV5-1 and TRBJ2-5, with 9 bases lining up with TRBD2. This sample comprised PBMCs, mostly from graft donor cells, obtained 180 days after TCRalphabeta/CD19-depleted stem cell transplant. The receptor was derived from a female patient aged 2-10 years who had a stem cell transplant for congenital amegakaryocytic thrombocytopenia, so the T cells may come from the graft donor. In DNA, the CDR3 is TGCGCCAGCAGGCCGACTAGCGGACAAGAGACCCAGTACTTC. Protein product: CASRPTSGQETQYF.